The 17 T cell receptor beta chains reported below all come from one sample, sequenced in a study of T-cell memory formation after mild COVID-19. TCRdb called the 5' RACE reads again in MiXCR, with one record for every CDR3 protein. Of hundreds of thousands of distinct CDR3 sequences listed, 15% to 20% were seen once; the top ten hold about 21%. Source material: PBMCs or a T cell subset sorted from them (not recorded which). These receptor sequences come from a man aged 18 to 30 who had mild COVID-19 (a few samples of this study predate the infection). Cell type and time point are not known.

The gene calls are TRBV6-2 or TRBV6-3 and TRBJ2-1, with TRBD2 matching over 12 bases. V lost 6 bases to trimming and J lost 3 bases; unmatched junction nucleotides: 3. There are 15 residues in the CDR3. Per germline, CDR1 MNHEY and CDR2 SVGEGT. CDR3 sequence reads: CASSRLAGDYNEQFF. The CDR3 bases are TGTGCCAGCAGCCGACTAGCGGGGGACTACAATGAGCAGTTCTTC.

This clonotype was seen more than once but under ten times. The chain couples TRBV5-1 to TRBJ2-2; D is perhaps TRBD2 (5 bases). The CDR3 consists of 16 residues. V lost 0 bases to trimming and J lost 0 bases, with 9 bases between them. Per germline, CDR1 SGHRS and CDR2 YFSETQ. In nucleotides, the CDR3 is TGCGCCAGCAGCTTGGACCTGCGGGCGAACACCGGGGAGCTGTTTTTT. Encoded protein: CASSLDLRANTGELFF.

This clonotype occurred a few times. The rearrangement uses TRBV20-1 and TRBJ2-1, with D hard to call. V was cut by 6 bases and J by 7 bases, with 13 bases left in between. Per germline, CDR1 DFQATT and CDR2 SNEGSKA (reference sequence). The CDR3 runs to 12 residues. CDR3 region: CSARLVVNEQFF. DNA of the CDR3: TGCAGTGCCCGTCTGGTGGTAAATGAGCAGTTCTTC.

CDR3 DNA sequence: TGTGCCAGCAGAATGATTGGGGAGACCCAGTACTTC. This translates into CASRMIGETQYF. The J gene is TRBJ2-5, the V gene TRBV7-2; no clear D. The CDR3 spans 12 residues. V lost 6 bases and J lost 5, with 10 bases in between. Germline lookup yields CDR1 SGHTA and CDR2 FQGNSA.

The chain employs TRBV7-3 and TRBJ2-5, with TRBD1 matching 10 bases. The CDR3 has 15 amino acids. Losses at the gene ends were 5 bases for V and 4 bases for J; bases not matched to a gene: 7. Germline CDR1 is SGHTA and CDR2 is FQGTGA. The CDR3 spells CASSIPGTGVETQYF. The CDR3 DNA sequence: TGTGCCAGCAGCATACCCGGGACAGGGGTAGAGACCCAGTACTTC. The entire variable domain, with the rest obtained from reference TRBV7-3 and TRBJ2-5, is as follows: GAGVSQTPSNKVTEKGKYVELRCDPISGHTALYWYRQSLGQGPEFLIYFQGTGAADDSGLPNDRFFAVRPEGSVSTLKIQRTERGDSAVYLCASSIPGTGVETQYFGPGTRLLVL.

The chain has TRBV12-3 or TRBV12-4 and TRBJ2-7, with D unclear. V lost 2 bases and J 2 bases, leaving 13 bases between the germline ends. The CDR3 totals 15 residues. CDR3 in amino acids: CASSLNSVPPYEQYF. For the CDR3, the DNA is TGTGCCAGCAGTTTAAACTCGGTACCTCCCTACGAGCAGTACTTC.

Written as DNA, the CDR3 is TGTGCCAGCAGCGATACCGGGACTAGCGGGGGGGCTGGGTATTTT. Its translation: CASSDTGTSGGAGYF. The rearrangement uses TRBV11-2 and TRBJ2-3, with 16 bases that match TRBD2. In germline, CDR1 is SGHAT, CDR2 FQNNGV. J lost 14 bases, V lost 5 bases, and 10 bases had no gene match. The CDR3 extends over 15 amino acids.

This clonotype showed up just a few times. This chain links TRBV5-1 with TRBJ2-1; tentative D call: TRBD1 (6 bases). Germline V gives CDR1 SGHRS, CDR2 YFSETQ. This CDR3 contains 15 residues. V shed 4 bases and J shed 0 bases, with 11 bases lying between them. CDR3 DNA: TGCGCCAGCAGCCCTCAGGGGCACTCCTACAATGAGCAGTTCTTC. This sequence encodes CASSPQGHSYNEQFF.

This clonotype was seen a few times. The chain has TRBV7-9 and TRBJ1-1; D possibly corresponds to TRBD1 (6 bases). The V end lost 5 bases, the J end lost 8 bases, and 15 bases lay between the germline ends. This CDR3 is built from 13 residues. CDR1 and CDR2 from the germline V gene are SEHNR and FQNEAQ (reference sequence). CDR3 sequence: CASSTTGRDEAFF. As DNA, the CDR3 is TGTGCCAGCAGCACCACAGGGAGGGACGAAGCTTTCTTT.

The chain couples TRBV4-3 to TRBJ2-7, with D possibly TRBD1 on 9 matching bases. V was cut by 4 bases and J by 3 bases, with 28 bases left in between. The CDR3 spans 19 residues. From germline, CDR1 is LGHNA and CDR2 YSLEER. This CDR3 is CASSPYSGTGTVRGYEQYF. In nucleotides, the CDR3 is TGCGCCAGCAGCCCCTATAGCGGGACAGGGACCGTTAGGGGCTACGAGCAGTACTTC.

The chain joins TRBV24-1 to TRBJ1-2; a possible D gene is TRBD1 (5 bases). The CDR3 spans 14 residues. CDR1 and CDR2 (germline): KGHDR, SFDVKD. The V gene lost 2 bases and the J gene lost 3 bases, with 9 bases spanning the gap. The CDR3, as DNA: TGTGCCACCAGTGATTGGGACGCCGACTATGGCTACACCTTC. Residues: CATSDWDADYGYTF.

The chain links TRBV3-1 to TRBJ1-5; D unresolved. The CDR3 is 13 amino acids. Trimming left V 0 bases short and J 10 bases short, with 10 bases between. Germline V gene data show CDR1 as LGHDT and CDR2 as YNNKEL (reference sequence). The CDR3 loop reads CASSQDRAVPQHF. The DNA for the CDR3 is TGTGCCAGCAGCCAAGATAGGGCGGTCCCCCAGCATTTT.

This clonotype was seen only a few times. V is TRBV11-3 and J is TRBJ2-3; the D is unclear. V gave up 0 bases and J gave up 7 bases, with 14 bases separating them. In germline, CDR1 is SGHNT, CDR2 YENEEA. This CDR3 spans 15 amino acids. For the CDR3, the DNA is TGTGCCAGCAGCTTAGAGGGTGCCCCAGGATATACGCAGTATTTT. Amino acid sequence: CASSLEGAPGYTQYF. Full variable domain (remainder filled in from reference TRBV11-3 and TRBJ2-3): EAGVVQSPRYKIIEKKQPVAFWCNPISGHNTLYWYLQNLGQGPELLIRYENEEAVDDSQLPKDRFSAERLKGVDSTLKIQPAELGDSAVYLCASSLEGAPGYTQYFGPGTRLTVL.

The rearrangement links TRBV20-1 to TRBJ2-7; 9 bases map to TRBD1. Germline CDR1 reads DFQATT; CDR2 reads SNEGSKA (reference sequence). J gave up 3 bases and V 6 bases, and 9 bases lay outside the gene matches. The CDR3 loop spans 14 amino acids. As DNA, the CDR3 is TGCAGTGCCACCGGACAGGGGAACGTCTACGAGCAGTACTTC. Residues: CSATGQGNVYEQYF.

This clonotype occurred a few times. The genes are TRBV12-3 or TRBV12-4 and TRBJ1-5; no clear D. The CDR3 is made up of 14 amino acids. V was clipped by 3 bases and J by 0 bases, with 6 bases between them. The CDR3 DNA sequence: TGTGCCAGCAGTTTGGATTATAGCAATCAGCCCCAGCATTTT. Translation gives CASSLDYSNQPQHF.

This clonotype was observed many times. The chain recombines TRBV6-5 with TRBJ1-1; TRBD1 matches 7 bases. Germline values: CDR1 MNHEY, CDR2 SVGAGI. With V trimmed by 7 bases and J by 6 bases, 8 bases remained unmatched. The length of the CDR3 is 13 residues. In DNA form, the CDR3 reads TGTGCCAGCAATGACAGGGCCGGGGCTGAAGCTTTCTTT. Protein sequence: CASNDRAGAEAFF.

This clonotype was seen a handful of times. In DNA form, the CDR3 reads TGTGCCAGCAGCTGGCAGGAGAACACTGAAGCTTTCTTT. Translation: CASSWQENTEAFF. The chain couples TRBV7-3 to TRBJ1-1; the D is unclear. This CDR3 has 13 amino acids. Trimming took off 4 bases at V and 1 base at J, with 7 bases between the two ends. CDR1 and CDR2 from the germline V gene are SGHTA and FQGTGA.